The present T cell receptor beta chain was sequenced within a study of human T cells and chemical hapten exposure. Study-wide results and caveats: Unchanged with DPC sensitization were TCRs above 1 in 1000 frequency.

The time point was: patch test 1, 2 weeks after DPC sensitization. Treatment specified: therapeutic diphenylcyclopropenone sensitization with weekly scalp DPC. This clonotype occurred many times. Its antigen remains unidentified. The germline CDR1 and CDR2 sequences are MDHEN and SYDVKM. The ends were cut back, 10 bases at V and 0 bases at J, with 15 bases in the middle. The CDR3 is 14 amino acids. For the library, individual cDNA molecules each received unique molecular identifiers. One entry per CDR3 protein results from TCRdb running MiXCR on the RACE reads. Of around 53,000 distinct CDR3 sequences in the sample, about 10% are singletons; the top ten hold less than 5%.

Material: whole blood, obtained in connection with sensitization to the hapten diphenylcyclopropenone (DPC). This sequence was found in a woman aged 50 to 60 with alopecia areata. Some clones in this sample may be carry-over from other donors' samples. The rearrangement uses TRBV28 and TRBJ1-1; the D gene is possibly TRBD1 (6 bases). This chain's CDR3 is CATRKGGVNTEAFF. CDR3 in DNA: TGTGCCACCAGAAAGGGGGGAGTGAACACTGAAGCTTTCTTT. Based on the CDR3 plus reference TRBV28 and TRBJ1-1, the full variable domain is DVKVTQSSRYLVKRTGEKVFLECVQDMDHENMFWYRQDPGLGLRLIYFSYDVKMKEKGDIPEGYSVSREKKERFSLILESASTNQTSMYLCATRKGGVNTEAFFGQGTRLTVV.